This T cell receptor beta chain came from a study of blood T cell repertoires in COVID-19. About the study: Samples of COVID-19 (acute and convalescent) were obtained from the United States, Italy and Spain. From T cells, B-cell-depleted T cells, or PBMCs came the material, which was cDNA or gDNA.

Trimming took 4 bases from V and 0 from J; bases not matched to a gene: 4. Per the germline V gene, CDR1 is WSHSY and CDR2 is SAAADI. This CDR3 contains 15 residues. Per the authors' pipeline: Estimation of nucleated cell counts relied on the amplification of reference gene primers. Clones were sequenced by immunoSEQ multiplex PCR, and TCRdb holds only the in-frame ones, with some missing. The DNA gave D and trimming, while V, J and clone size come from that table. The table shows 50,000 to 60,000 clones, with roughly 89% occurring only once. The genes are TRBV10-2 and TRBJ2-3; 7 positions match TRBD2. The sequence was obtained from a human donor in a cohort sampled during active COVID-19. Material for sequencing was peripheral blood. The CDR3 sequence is CASSVIGGSTDTQYF. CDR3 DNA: TGCGCCAGCAGTGTGATCGGGGGGAGCACAGATACGCAGTATTTT.